This T cell receptor (beta chain) came from a study of CD8 T cells in ankylosing spondylitis. V lost 3 bases, J lost 7 bases, and 14 bases stayed unmatched. This CDR3 spans 15 amino acids. Per the germline V gene, CDR1 is SQVTM and CDR2 is ANQGSEA. In making TCR beta libraries, quantitative 5'-RACE with molecular barcodes was used. One entry per CDR3 protein results from TCRdb running MiXCR on the 5' RACE reads. The repertoire holds 250,000 to 350,000 distinct CDR3 sequences, with around 21% as singletons. This clonotype showed up just a few times. Its antigen is still unknown. Points from the study as a whole: Earlier studies detected some motif variants in reactive arthritis synovial fluid and blood. Blood from ankylosing spondylitis patients appeared to carry a characteristic roughly 8-variant TCR beta motif. As reported, disease-linked clones showed significant enrichment in matched ankylosing spondylitis synovial fluid.

The sequence derives from a female donor with ankylosing spondylitis or in good health (not recorded which). This sequence joins TRBV29-1 and TRBJ2-7; 8 nucleotides line up with TRBD2. Sequencing was performed on blood, either unsorted or a sorted T cell fraction (not recorded which). The CDR3 loop is CSVDVAGGPPGEQYF. CDR3 nucleotides: TGCAGCGTTGACGTGGCGGGAGGCCCCCCTGGTGAGCAGTACTTC.